This T cell receptor (beta chain) originates from a study of regulatory T cells in long-lasting Graves disease. Looking at the study overall: Positivity for TSH receptor antibodies plus over 5 years of antithyroid drugs meant persistent Graves' disease.

On this clonotype: Its antigen is unknown. A read error may be the cause here, since a much bigger clone is one base away.

TCR beta libraries were built with iRepertoire HTBI primers and Arm-PCR of CDR3 regions. TCRdb recomputed calls from the multiplex PCR reads with MiXCR, one row per CDR3 protein. The sample shows about 340,000 distinct CDR3 sequences, less than 20% of them seen only once. Time point denoted: persistent/refractory GD, antithyroid drugs over 5 years with positive TRAb. RNA from PBMCs was the source of the TCR library. General study points: Persistent Graves' patients had lower TCR diversity than newly diagnosed ones.

Unmatched junction bases numbered 14, after V lost 7 bases and J lost 2 bases. The CDR3 sequence is 16 residues long. Germline V gene data show CDR1 as MNHNS and CDR2 as SASEGT. The specimen was peripheral blood mononuclear cells (PBMCs), collected when the disease was refractory, from a patient treated with antithyroid drugs. The origin of this receptor is a female donor with Graves disease. The V gene is TRBV6-1, the J gene TRBJ2-7; 7 bases align to TRBD1. Written as DNA, the CDR3 is TGTGCCAGCATCACCTCGGGACAGCAATACCCCTACGAGCAGTACTTC. Translating gives CASITSGQQYPYEQYF.